This T cell receptor beta chain was observed in a study of beta chain features in type 1 diabetes. Study-level points and caveats: When Type 1 diabetes patients were examined, their TCRB CDR3s proved moderately but significantly shorter in all four CD4+ subsets.

Isolated RNA was reverse transcribed in full, so expressed TCRB transcripts were sequenced. Clones were read by immunoSEQ multiplex PCR, and TCRdb kept only the in-frame ones, dropping some. The sample shows a few hundred thousand clones, about 23% of them seen only once. Only a few counts were recorded for this clone. Antigen: not known. The CDR3 has 18 residues. Germline-derived CDR1 and CDR2 are SGHRS and YFSETQ. V was pared by 0 bases and J by 2 bases, with 7 bases of the junction left unmatched. The sequence derives from a woman aged 30 to 39 with type 1 diabetes. This chain links TRBV5-1 with TRBJ2-5; 13 bases fit TRBD2. Input material: naive CD4+ T cells from blood. The CDR3 bases are TGCGCCAGCAGCTTGGGAGGGACTAGCGGGGACCATCAAGAGACCCAGTACTTC. Translation gives CASSLGGTSGDHQETQYF.